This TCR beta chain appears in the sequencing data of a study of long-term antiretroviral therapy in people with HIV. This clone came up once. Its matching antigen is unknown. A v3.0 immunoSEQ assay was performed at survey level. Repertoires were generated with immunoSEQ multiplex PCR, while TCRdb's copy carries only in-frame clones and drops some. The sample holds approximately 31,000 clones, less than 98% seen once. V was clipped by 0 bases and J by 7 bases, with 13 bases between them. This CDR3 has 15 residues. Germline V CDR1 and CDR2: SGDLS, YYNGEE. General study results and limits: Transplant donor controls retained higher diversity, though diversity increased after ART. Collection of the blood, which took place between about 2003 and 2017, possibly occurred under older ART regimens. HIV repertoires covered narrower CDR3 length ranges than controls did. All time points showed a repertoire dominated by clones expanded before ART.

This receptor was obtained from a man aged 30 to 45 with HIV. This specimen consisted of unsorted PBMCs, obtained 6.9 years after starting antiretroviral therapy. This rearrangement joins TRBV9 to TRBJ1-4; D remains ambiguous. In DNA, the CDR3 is TGTGCCAGCAGCGTAGCGAAGAGTTGGACTGAAAAACTGTTTTTT. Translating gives CASSVAKSWTEKLFF.